These T cell receptor beta chains were read from a single sample in a study of blood T cell repertoires in COVID-19. Profiled with immunoSEQ multiplex PCR; TCRdb holds only in-frame clones, not every one. The sample shows 350,000 to 450,000 clones, roughly nine tenths of them seen only once. The sequencing input was PBMCs or T cells enriched from blood (not recorded which). The receptors here all came from a man under 40 who had recovered from COVID-19. Both conserved end residues are trimmed from each CDR3. D genes are given only for firm matches.

>.|TRBJ2-5|TRBV15
ATSREGGGGETQY
>.|TRBJ1-2|TRBV6-5
ASRALGGGYT
>TRBD2|TRBJ2-1|TRBV3-1/TRBV3-2
ASSAGLAGGSEQF
>.|TRBJ1-5|TRBV30
AWSAALGQGNQPQH
>.|TRBJ2-5|TRBV28
ASSPAWAGETQY
>.|TRBJ2-4|TRBV29-1
SVAPPDQEVDKNIQY
>.|TRBJ2-7|TRBV7-9
ASSSSGEQY
>.|TRBJ1-2|TRBV28
ASSLGGPYGYT
>.|TRBJ1-3|TRBV5-1
ASSLVPPGGASGNTIY
>.|TRBJ2-7|TRBV2
ASSEGVLGARTYEQY
>.|TRBJ2-7|TRBV5-1
ASRLDSSYEQY
>.|TRBJ1-2|TRBV11-2
ASSLAGARAYGYT
>.|TRBJ2-1|TRBV21-1
ASSKGGGTGLDEQF
>TRBD2|TRBJ2-7|TRBV7-9
ASSLGSGNEQY
>.|TRBJ1-1|TRBV7-5
VRSGGTGMNTEAF
>TRBD2|TRBJ2-1|TRBV6-1
ASSDGSGSVEQF
>.|TRBJ1-1|TRBV3-1/TRBV3-2
ASSQVPENTEAF
>TRBD2|TRBJ2-3|TRBV29-1
SAGLGTTQGDTQY
>.|TRBJ2-7|TRBV27
ASSFSPIYEQY
>TRBD1|TRBJ2-5|TRBV11-1
ASSSIREGAETQY
>.|TRBJ1-2|TRBV11-2
ASSLVSSPVDIYGYT
>TRBD1|TRBJ2-7|TRBV6-5
ASSFRTGYEQY
>.|TRBJ1-2|TRBV24-1
ATSDGVGYT
>.|TRBJ1-1|TRBV20-1
SAINTEAF
>.|TRBJ1-1|TRBV18
ASSPSGGATEAF
>TRBD1|TRBJ1-2|TRBV5-1
ASSPTGGKMGGYT
>TRBD2|TRBJ2-2|TRBV28
ASTKWGGTGELF
>TRBD2|TRBJ2-1|TRBV4-1
ASSQGSGRLDEQF
>.|TRBJ2-7|TRBV5-5
ASSATGAGDEQY
>TRBD2|TRBJ2-2|TRBV7-9
ASSPLASGGNTGELF
>.|TRBJ1-2|TRBV4-1
ASSQGVSNYGYT
>.|TRBJ2-3|TRBV12-3/TRBV12-4
ASKMSGTDTQY
>TRBD1|TRBJ2-7|TRBV11-2
ASSLQGFNEQY
>TRBD1|TRBJ2-7|TRBV4-1
ASSRGQGPYEQY
>.|TRBJ2-1|TRBV7-9
ASSLSHGENNEQF
>.|TRBJ1-2|TRBV10-3
AISPRGGAIGYT
>.|TRBJ2-3|TRBV30
AWRAPSTDTQY
>TRBD2|TRBJ2-7|TRBV3-1/TRBV3-2
ASSQDAGGTPYEQY
>.|TRBJ2-1|TRBV25-1
ASSGGYSYNEQF
>TRBD2|TRBJ2-7|TRBV29-1
SVASGSLEQY
>TRBD2|TRBJ2-7|TRBV5-4
ASSPSGRPNYEQY
>TRBD1|TRBJ1-4|TRBV18
ASSPTGSNEKLF
>.|TRBJ1-1|TRBV10-1
ASSGQADTEAF
>TRBD2|TRBJ2-2|TRBV7-3
ASSLEPGLAFTGELF
>TRBD2|TRBJ2-2|TRBV4-1
ASSPAGTTTDGELF
>TRBD1|TRBJ1-2|TRBV6-5
ASSYSGTGDYGYT
>.|TRBJ2-1|TRBV7-2
ASSLASNEQF
>TRBD1|TRBJ2-1|TRBV27
ASSWTGAYNEQF
>.|TRBJ2-2|TRBV7-2
ASSRRGTPPLGELF
>TRBD1|TRBJ1-2|TRBV5-1
ASSLAPGQGNGYT
>TRBD2|TRBJ2-4|TRBV6-1
ASSEVAGDAKNIQY
>.|TRBJ2-5|TRBV19
ASNRSIRGELDQETQY
>.|TRBJ2-1|TRBV28
ASRPPSSHNEQF
>TRBD1|TRBJ1-1|TRBV19
ASSTDRGNTEAF
>.|TRBJ1-2|TRBV25-1
ASSWNSYGYT